Shown below are 22 T cell receptor beta chains from a single sample sequenced in a study of cytomegalovirus exposure and HLA in healthy donors. The primer mix had 60 Vbeta and 13 Jbeta primers. Repertoires were generated with immunoSEQ multiplex PCR, while TCRdb's copy carries only in-frame clones and drops some. The sample yields some 140,000 clones, around 83% seen once. Sequenced input: PBMCs. These receptors were taken from a male donor in good health and CMV-seropositive.

V and J are TRBV27 and TRBJ2-1, with 12 bases fitting TRBD1. The germline V gene has CDR1 MNHEY and CDR2 SMNVEV (reference sequence). CDR3 length: 15 amino acids. V dropped 5 bases and J dropped 8; count of bases not matched to a gene: 7. Here the CDR3 reads CASSRLGTGGYEQFF. Here the CDR3 DNA reads TGTGCCAGCAGTCGGTTGGGGACAGGGGGCTATGAGCAGTTCTTC.

For the CDR3, the DNA is TGTGCCAGCAGCCGGACAGGGTACGATGGAAACACCATATATTTT. It encodes CASSRTGYDGNTIYF. V gene TRBV6-1 combines with J gene TRBJ1-3; 8 bases are a match to TRBD1. This CDR3 is 15 amino acids long. The V gene's germline CDR1 is MNHNS and CDR2 SASEGT. With 6 bases clipped from V and 3 bases from J, the junction kept 7 bases outside the gene matches.

This clone occurred once. The chain's CDR3 is CASSLPPAGGRETQYF. The CDR3 DNA sequence: TGTGCCAGCAGCCTCCCGCCAGCGGGGGGGCGGGAGACCCAGTACTTC. This chain links TRBV5-6 with TRBJ2-5, with 10 bases aligning to TRBD2. After removal of 4 bases from V and 5 bases from J, the junction contained 11 bases not matched to a gene. Looked up from germline, CDR1 is SGHDT and CDR2 is YYEEEE. The CDR3 has 16 amino acids.

The chain couples TRBV6-1 to TRBJ2-5; no definite D call. The CDR3 length is 14 residues. The germline V gene encodes CDR1 MNHNS and CDR2 SASEGT. V shed 2 bases and J shed 5 bases, with 12 bases lying between them. CDR3 residues: CASSELSPRETQYF. CDR3 nucleotide sequence: TGTGCCAGCAGTGAACTGTCGCCCCGGGAGACCCAGTACTTC.

This chain links TRBV10-3 with TRBJ1-2, with a tentative D call TRBD1 (5 bases). The CDR3 contains 14 residues. The germline V gene encodes CDR1 ENHRY and CDR2 SYGVKD. V lost 3 bases and J 0 bases, leaving 8 bases between the germline ends. DNA for the CDR3: TGTGCCATCAGTGATTCGACAGCTAACTATGGCTACACCTTC. Translated: CAISDSTANYGYTF.

This chain joins TRBV7-2 and TRBJ2-7; D perhaps matches TRBD2 (5 bases). The CDR3 spans 14 residues. V was clipped by 3 bases and J by 6 bases, with 15 bases between them. Germline CDR1 SGHTA, CDR2 FQGNSA. The CDR3 loop is CASSLSRVGVEQYF. As DNA, the CDR3 is TGTGCCAGCAGCTTGTCGAGGGTGGGAGTCGAGCAGTACTTC.

The gene calls are TRBV7-6 and TRBJ2-2; D is unclear. The germline CDR1 and CDR2 sequences are SGHVS and FNYEAQ. Trimming pared 1 base from V and 6 bases from J, leaving 6 bases between. The CDR3 runs to 13 residues. The CDR3 spells CASSLGIAGELFF. The CDR3 DNA sequence: TGTGCCAGCAGCTTAGGAATAGCCGGGGAGCTGTTTTTT.

Regarding this clone: Other DNA sequences in this specimen translate into the identical CDR3. The chain uses TRBV6-5 and TRBJ1-2, with D uncertain. Germline V lookup: CDR1 MNHEY, CDR2 SVGAGI. CDR3 length equals 13 residues. With 0 bases removed from V and 4 bases from J, the gap between germline ends came to 6 bases. CDR3 region: CASSYSASYGYTF. The CDR3 nucleotides read TGTGCCAGCAGTTACTCGGCCAGCTATGGCTACACCTTC.

In the case of this clone: Other DNA sequences within the sample encode an identical CDR3. This sequence joins TRBV9 and TRBJ2-7; 7 nucleotides line up with TRBD1. CDR3 size: 14 residues. CDR1 is SGDLS, CDR2 YYNGEE, per germline. V lost 2 bases, J lost 2 bases, and 4 bases stayed unmatched. DNA for the CDR3: TGTGCCAGCAGCGTGGGGACAGTCGCCTACGAGCAGTACTTC. It specifies CASSVGTVAYEQYF.

This chain connects TRBV9 to TRBJ1-3, with no clear D. The CDR3 is 17 residues long. Trimming shortened V by 0 bases and J by 0 bases, and 13 bases separated the two germline ends. Germline V gene sequence: CDR1 SGDLS, CDR2 YYNGEE. CDR3 sequence: CASSVGSGGLSGNTIYF. In DNA form, the CDR3 reads TGTGCCAGCAGCGTAGGAAGTGGCGGGCTCTCTGGAAACACCATATATTTT.

The CDR3 reads CASSTSHRGENEKLFF. CDR3 coding DNA: TGTGCCAGCAGCACATCGCACAGGGGAGAAAATGAAAAACTGTTTTTT. The chain combines TRBV9 with TRBJ1-4, with 7 bases aligning to TRBD1. Looked up from germline, CDR1 is SGDLS and CDR2 is YYNGEE. The trim removed 4 bases at V and 5 bases at J, leaving 11 bases unmatched. The CDR3 runs to 16 residues.

The chain recombines TRBV5-1 with TRBJ2-5; the match to TRBD2 covers 9 bases. The V gene's germline CDR1 is SGHRS and CDR2 YFSETQ. This CDR3 is built from 14 residues. J was trimmed by 5 bases and V by 0 bases; bases with no gene match: 2. This chain's CDR3 is CASSLVAGVETQYF. The CDR3 bases are TGCGCCAGCAGCTTGGTAGCGGGAGTGGAGACCCAGTACTTC.

The chain employs TRBV5-8 and TRBJ2-2; possible D gene TRBD1, 6 bases. Germline assignment: CDR1 SGHTS and CDR2 YDEGEE. V lost 6 bases and J 4 bases, leaving 10 bases between the germline ends. The CDR3 length is 13 residues. The CDR3 spells CASKGHTTGELFF. DNA for the CDR3: TGTGCCAGCAAGGGACATACCACCGGGGAGCTGTTTTTT. Looking up the rest from reference TRBV5-8 and TRBJ2-2 gives the full variable domain: EAGVTQSPTHLIKTRGQQATLRCSPISGHTSVYWYQQALGLGLQFLLWYDEGEERNRGNFPPRFSGRQFPNYSSELNVNALELEDSALYLCASKGHTTGELFFGEGSRLTVL.

This chain uses TRBV6-5 with TRBJ1-2; 9 bases are shared with TRBD1. J gave up 8 bases and V 5 bases, and 6 bases lay outside the gene matches. The germline gives CDR1 MNHEY, CDR2 SVGAGI. This CDR3 is 13 amino acids long. CDR3 protein: CASSPGQGKGYTF. The CDR3 DNA is TGTGCCAGCAGTCCCGGACAGGGGAAAGGCTACACCTTC.

Only a few counts were recorded for this clone. The chain recombines TRBV19 with TRBJ1-1; maybe TRBD1 (5 bases). V was clipped by 1 base and J by 7 bases, with 10 bases between them. The germline V gene has CDR1 LNHDA and CDR2 SQIVND (reference sequence). This CDR3 is 13 amino acids long. The CDR3 spells CASSIGRGGEAFF. The CDR3 coding sequence is TGTGCCAGTAGTATAGGAAGGGGCGGTGAAGCTTTCTTT.

The rearrangement links TRBV6-5 to TRBJ2-3; TRBD1 matches at 11 bases. Per germline, CDR1 MNHEY and CDR2 SVGAGI. The trim removed 2 bases at V and 3 bases at J, leaving 1 base unmatched. This CDR3 has 15 residues. In DNA, the CDR3 is TGTGCCAGCAGTTACGGACAGGGGGCAACAGATACGCAGTATTTT. This sequence encodes CASSYGQGATDTQYF.

The rearrangement joins TRBV14 to TRBJ2-2; TRBD1 is a possible D gene (6 bases). The CDR3 runs 12 residues. Trimming took off 4 bases at V and 8 bases at J, with 8 bases between the two ends. The V gene's germline CDR1 is SGHDN and CDR2 FVKESK. The CDR3 DNA follows: TGTGCCAGCAGCCCACAGGGAGGGGAGCTGTTTTTT. Translating it yields CASSPQGGELFF.

This sequence joins TRBV4-1 and TRBJ2-5; D is unclear. The J call may be mistaken, given a closer DNA end match to TRBJ2-7. Germline V gene sequence: CDR1 MGHRA, CDR2 YSYEKL. There are 15 residues in the CDR3. This CDR3 reads CASSTNLRQSYEQYF. CDR3 sequence (DNA): TGCGCCAGCAGCACTAATCTACGGCAATCCTACGAGCAGTACTTC.

In its sample, this clone was seen a few times. The genes are TRBV27 and TRBJ1-1, with TRBD1 as a possible D gene (5 bases). V lost 2 bases and J 3 bases, leaving 13 bases between the germline ends. This CDR3 is 15 amino acids long. Germline CDR1 is MNHEY and CDR2 is SMNVEV (reference sequence). Written as DNA, the CDR3 is TGTGCCAGCAGTTTAGGGCCCGGGGGGTACACTGAAGCTTTCTTT. It codes for CASSLGPGGYTEAFF.

J is TRBJ2-1 and V is TRBV6-4; 13 nucleotides agree with TRBD2. Germline V gene lookup returns CDR1 MRHNA and CDR2 SNTAGT. This CDR3 has 14 residues. V dropped 8 bases and J dropped 9; count of bases not matched to a gene: 7. The CDR3 nucleotides read TGTGCCAGCGCACTAGCGGGGGGGGTGACTGAGCAGTTCTTC. Encoded protein: CASALAGGVTEQFF.

The genes are TRBV5-4 and TRBJ1-2, with 9 bases fitting TRBD1. The CDR3 spans 17 residues. The ends lost 0 bases at V and 4 bases at J; junction bases unmatched: 10. Looked up from germline, CDR1 is SGHNT and CDR2 is YYREEE (reference sequence). The CDR3 here is CASSLGSGTGPPYGYTF. In DNA, the CDR3 is TGTGCCAGCAGCTTGGGGAGTGGGACAGGGCCGCCCTATGGCTACACCTTC. The full variable domain, its missing parts supplied by reference TRBV5-4 and TRBJ1-2, is ETGVTQSPTHLIKTRGQQVTLRCSSQSGHNTVSWYQQALGQGPQFIFQYYREEENGRGNFPPRFSGLQFPNYSSELNVNALELDDSALYLCASSLGSGTGPPYGYTFGSGTRLTVV.

J is TRBJ2-1 and V is TRBV5-1; TRBD2 might be the D (6 bases). Trimming cost V 4 bases and J 6 bases, with 17 bases left between them. Germline lookup yields CDR1 SGHRS and CDR2 YFSETQ. The CDR3 loop spans 15 amino acids. CDR3 DNA: TGCGCCAGCAGCATCATGGCGGGGACCTTCAATGAGCAGTTCTTC. Residues: CASSIMAGTFNEQFF.